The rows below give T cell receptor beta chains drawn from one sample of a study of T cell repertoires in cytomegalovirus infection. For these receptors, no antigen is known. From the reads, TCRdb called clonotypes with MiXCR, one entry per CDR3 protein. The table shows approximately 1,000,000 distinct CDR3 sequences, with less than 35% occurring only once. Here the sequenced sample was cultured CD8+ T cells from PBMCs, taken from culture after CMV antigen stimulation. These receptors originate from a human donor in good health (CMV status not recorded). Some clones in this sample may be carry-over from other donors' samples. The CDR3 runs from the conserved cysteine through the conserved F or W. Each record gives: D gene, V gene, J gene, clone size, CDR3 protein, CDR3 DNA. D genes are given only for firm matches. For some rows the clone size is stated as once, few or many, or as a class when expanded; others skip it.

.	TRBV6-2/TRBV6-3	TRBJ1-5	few	CASSSLRGPSNQPQHF	TGTGCCAGCAGTTCCTTGAGGGGACCTTCCAATCAGCCCCAGCATTTT
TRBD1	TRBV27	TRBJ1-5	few	CASSTRTGRPQHF	TGTGCCAGCAGTACCCGGACAGGACGGCCCCAGCATTTT
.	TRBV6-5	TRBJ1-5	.	CASSYSQTHGGQPQHF	TGTGCCAGCAGTTACTCGCAAACACACGGCGGGCAGCCCCAGCATTTT
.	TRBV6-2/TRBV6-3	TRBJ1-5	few	CASSYRRESGWSNQPQHF	TGTGCCAGCAGTTACCGAAGGGAATCGGGTTGGAGCAATCAGCCCCAGCATTTT
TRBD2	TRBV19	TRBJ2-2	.	CALPRRGVYIGELFF	TGTGCCTTACCCAGGCGGGGGGTGTACATCGGGGAGCTGTTTTTT
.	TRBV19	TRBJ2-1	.	CASSDLDRPYNEQFF	TGTGCCAGTAGCGACCTTGACCGCCCCTACAATGAGCAGTTCTTC
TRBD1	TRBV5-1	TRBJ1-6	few	CASSLARDRGRGSPLHF	TGCGCCAGCAGCTTGGCCCGGGACAGGGGGCGAGGGTCACCCCTCCACTTT
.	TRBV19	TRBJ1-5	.	CASSLVWQGKSNQPQHF	TGTGCCAGTAGCCTAGTATGGCAAGGGAAATCCAATCAGCCCCAGCATTTT
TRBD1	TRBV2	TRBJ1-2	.	CASSFDRDRGSLYGYTF	TGTGCCAGCAGCTTCGACCGGGACAGGGGGTCCCTCTATGGCTACACCTTC
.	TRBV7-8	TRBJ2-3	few	CASSSLLLAATDTQYF	TGTGCCAGCAGCTCCCTACTACTAGCAGCCACAGATACGCAGTATTTT
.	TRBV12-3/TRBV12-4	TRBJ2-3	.	CASSLTRQTSKESTDTQYF	TGTGCCAGCAGTTTAACACGTCAGACCTCTAAAGAGAGCACAGATACGCAGTATTTT
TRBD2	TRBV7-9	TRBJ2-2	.	CANSFGLAGGPSGELFF	TGTGCCAACAGCTTCGGACTAGCGGGGGGGCCGTCCGGGGAGCTGTTTTTT
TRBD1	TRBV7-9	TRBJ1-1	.	CASKAGGTEAFF	TGTGCCAGCAAGGCAGGGGGCACTGAAGCTTTCTTT
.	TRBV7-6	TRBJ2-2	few	CASSLWPMGAGELFF	TGTGCCAGCAGCTTATGGCCGATGGGGGCCGGGGAGCTGTTTTTT
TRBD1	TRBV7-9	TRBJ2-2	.	CASSLKGAYTGELFF	TGTGCCAGCAGCTTAAAGGGGGCCTACACCGGGGAGCTGTTTTTT
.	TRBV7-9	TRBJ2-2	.	CASSSDHGELFF	TGTGCCAGCAGCAGTGATCACGGGGAGCTGTTTTTT
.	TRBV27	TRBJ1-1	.	CASDPLGGQNTEAFF	TGTGCCAGCGACCCTTTAGGAGGGCAGAACACTGAAGCTTTCTTT
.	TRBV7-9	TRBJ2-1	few	CASSFGLENEQFF	TGTGCCAGCAGCTTCGGACTCGAGAATGAGCAGTTCTTC
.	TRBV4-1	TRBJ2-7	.	CASSPGGRGAYEQYF	TGCGCCAGCAGCCCTGGGGGCCGAGGGGCCTACGAGCAGTACTTC
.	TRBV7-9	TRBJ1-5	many	CASSAQGQPQHF	TGTGCCAGCAGCGCCCAAGGGCAGCCCCAGCATTTT
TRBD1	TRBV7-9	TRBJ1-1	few	CASSPTGTGGEAFF	TGTGCCAGCAGCCCCACTGGGACAGGGGGCGAAGCTTTCTTT
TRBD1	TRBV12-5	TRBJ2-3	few	CASAQQGPDTQYF	TGTGCTAGTGCCCAACAGGGGCCAGATACGCAGTATTTT
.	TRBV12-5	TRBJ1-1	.	CASGLVRGGAEAFF	TGTGCTAGTGGTTTGGTACGAGGGGGGGCAGAGGCTTTCTTT
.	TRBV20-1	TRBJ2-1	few	CSAGGVGTDVYNEQFF	TGCAGTGCTGGGGGGGTCGGGACAGACGTTTACAATGAGCAGTTCTTC
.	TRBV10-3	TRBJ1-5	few	CAISESMGNNQPQHF	TGTGCCATCAGTGAGTCAATGGGGAACAATCAGCCCCAGCATTTT